What follows is one TCR beta chain and its context. This record comes from a study of technical replicates of blood from four donors. Libraries were prepared by immunoSEQ multiplex PCR; TCRdb keeps only in-frame clonotypes and omits some of them. The sample yields 70,000 to 90,000 clones, 94% seen once. The germline V gene encodes CDR1 GTSNPN and CDR2 SVGIG (reference sequence). Trimming took off 0 bases at V and 5 bases at J, with 11 bases between the two ends. The CDR3 contains 13 residues. The material sequenced was T cells isolated from PBMCs. The TCR was taken from a human donor in good health. This chain connects TRBV30 to TRBJ2-7; D is perhaps TRBD2 (6 bases). CDR3 sequence: CAWSVKGGDEQYF. CDR3 sequence (DNA): TGTGCCTGGAGTGTTAAGGGAGGAGACGAGCAGTACTTC.